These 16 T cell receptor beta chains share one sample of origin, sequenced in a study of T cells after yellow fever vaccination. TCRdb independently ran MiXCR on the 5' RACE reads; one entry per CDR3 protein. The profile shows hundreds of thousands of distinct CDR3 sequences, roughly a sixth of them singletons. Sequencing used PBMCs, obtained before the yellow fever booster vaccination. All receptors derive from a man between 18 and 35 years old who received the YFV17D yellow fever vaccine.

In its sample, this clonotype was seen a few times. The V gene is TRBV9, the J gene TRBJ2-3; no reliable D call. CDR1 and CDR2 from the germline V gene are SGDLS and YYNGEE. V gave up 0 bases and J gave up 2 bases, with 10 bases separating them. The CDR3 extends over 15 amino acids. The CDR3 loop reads CASSVDVGSTDTQYF. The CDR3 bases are TGTGCCAGCAGCGTAGATGTGGGGTCCACAGATACGCAGTATTTT.

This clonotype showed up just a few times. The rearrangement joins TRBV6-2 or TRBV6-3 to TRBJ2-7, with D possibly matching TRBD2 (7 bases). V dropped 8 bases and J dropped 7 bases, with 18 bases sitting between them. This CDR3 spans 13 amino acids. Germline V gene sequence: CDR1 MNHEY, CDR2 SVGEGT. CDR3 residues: CASGERGGHEQYV. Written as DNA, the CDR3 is TGTGCCAGCGGGGAACGCGGGGGCCATGAGCAGTACGTC.

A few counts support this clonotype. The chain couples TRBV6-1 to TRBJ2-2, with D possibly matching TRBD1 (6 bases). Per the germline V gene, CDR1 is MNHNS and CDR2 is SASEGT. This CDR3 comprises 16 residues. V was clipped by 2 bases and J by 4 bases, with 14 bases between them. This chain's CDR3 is CASSERLTGSTGELFF. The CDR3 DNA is TGTGCCAGCAGTGAAAGGCTAACAGGGAGCACCGGGGAGCTGTTTTTT.

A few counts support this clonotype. CDR3 amino acids: CASSYSWAGGSDTQYF. CDR3 nucleotide sequence: TGTGCCAGCAGTTACTCGTGGGCGGGGGGTTCAGATACGCAGTATTTT. V and J are TRBV6-5 and TRBJ2-3, with 8 nucleotides matching TRBD2. Germline CDR1 reads MNHEY; CDR2 reads SVGAGI. V lost 0 bases and J lost 4; bases outside the gene matches: 6. CDR3 length: 16 amino acids.

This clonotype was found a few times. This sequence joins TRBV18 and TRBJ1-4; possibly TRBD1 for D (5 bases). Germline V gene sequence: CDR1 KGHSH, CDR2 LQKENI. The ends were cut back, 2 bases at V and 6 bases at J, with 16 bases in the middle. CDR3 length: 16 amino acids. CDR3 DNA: TGTGCCAGCTCACCAGGCCTCGGCGAAGGGGATGAAAAACTGTTTTTT. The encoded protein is CASSPGLGEGDEKLFF. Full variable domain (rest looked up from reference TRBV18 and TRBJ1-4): NAGVMQNPRHLVRRRGQEARLRCSPMKGHSHVYWYRQLPEEGLKFMVYLQKENIIDESGMPKERFSAEFPKEGPSILRIQQVVRGDSAAYFCASSPGLGEGDEKLFFGSGTQLSVL.

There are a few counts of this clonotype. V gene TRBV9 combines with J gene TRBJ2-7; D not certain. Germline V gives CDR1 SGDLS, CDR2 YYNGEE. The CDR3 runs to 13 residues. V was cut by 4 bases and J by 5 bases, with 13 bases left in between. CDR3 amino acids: CASSPRMDHEQYF. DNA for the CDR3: TGTGCCAGCAGCCCCCGCATGGACCACGAGCAGTACTTC. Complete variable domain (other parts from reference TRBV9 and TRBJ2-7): DSGVTQTPKHLITATGQRVTLRCSPRSGDLSVYWYQQSLDQGLQFLIQYYNGEERAKGNILERFSAQQFPDLHSELNLSSLELGDSALYFCASSPRMDHEQYFGPGTRLTVT.

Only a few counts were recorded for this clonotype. The CDR3 loop reads CASSLDGSGGGEAFF. The CDR3 nucleotides are TGTGCCAGCAGCTTGGATGGCTCTGGGGGTGGGGAAGCTTTCTTT. This chain links TRBV5-6 with TRBJ1-1, with a tentative D call TRBD1 (5 bases). Germline CDR1 and CDR2: SGHDT and YYEEEE. The V and J ends lost 0 bases and 8 bases respectively, with 17 bases between them. The CDR3 has 15 residues.

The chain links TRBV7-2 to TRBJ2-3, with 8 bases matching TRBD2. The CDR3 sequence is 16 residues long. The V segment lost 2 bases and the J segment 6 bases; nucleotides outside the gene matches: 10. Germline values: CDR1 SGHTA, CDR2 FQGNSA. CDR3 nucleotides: TGTGCCAGCAGCTTACGCGGCAGCGGGGGAGGGGATACGCAGTATTTT. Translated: CASSLRGSGGGDTQYF.

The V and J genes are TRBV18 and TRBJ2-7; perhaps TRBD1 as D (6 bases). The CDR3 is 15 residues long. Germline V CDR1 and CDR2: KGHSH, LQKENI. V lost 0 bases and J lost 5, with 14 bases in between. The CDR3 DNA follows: TGTGCCAGCTCACCACCGTACAGGGTTGTCAACGAGCAGTACTTC. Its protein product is CASSPPYRVVNEQYF.

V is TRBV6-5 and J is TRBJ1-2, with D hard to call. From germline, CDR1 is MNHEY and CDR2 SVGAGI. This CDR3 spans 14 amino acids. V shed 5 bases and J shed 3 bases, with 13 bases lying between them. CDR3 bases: TGTGCCAGCAGTCAACTCGCCGGACACTATGGCTACACCTTC. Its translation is CASSQLAGHYGYTF.

The CDR3 region has the DNA TGCGCCAGCAGCCAAGATCAGGGGTGGGGAAACACCATATATTTT. Translated: CASSQDQGWGNTIYF. The chain combines TRBV4-3 with TRBJ1-3; a weak D match, TRBD1 (6 bases). V lost 0 bases to trimming and J lost 4 bases, with 10 bases between them. Germline loops: CDR1 LGHNA, CDR2 YSLEER. CDR3 length: 15 amino acids.

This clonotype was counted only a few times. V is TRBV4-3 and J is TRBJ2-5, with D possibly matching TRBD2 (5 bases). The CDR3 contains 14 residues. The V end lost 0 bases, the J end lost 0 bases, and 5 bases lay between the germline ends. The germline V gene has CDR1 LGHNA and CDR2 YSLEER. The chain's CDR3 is CASSQEDYQETQYF. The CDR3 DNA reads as TGCGCCAGCAGCCAAGAGGACTACCAAGAGACCCAGTACTTC.

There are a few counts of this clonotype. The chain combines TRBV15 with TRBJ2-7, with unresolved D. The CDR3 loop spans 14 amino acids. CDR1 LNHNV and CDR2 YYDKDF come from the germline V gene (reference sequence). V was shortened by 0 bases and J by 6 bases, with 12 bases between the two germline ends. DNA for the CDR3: TGTGCCACCAGCAGAGATGCGGTTTTAGGCGAGCAGTACGTC. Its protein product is CATSRDAVLGEQYV.

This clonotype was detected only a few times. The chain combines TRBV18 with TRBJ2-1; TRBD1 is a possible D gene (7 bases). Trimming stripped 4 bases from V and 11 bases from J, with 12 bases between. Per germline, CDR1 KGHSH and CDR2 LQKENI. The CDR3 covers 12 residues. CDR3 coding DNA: TGTGCCAGCTCACTAGGAGGGGGCCAGCAGTTCTTC. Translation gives CASSLGGGQQFF.

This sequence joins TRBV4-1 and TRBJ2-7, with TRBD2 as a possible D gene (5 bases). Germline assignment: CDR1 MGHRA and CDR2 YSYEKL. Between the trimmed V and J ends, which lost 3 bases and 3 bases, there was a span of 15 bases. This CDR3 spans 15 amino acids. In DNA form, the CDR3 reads TGCGCCAGCAGCCAGGAGGCGGAGAGGTACTACGAGCAGTACTTC. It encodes CASSQEAERYYEQYF.

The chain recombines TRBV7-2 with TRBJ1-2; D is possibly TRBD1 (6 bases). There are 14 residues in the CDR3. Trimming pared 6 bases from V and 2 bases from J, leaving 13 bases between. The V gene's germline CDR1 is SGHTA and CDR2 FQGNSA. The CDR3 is CASSTPGQNYGYTF. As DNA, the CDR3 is TGTGCCAGCAGTACCCCGGGACAAAACTATGGCTACACCTTC.